Presented here are 23 T cell receptor beta chains from one specimen sequenced in a study of blood T cell repertoires in COVID-19. The repertoire was sequenced with immunoSEQ multiplex PCR; TCRdb's copy has only in-frame clones and lacks some. The sample contains roughly 130,000 clones, about 85% of which appear only once. The sample taken for sequencing was peripheral blood. These receptors all come from a man between 70 and 80 years old with acute or convalescent COVID-19.

The rearrangement uses TRBV5-4 and TRBJ2-3; 13 positions agree with TRBD2. Losses at the gene ends were 0 bases for V and 5 bases for J; bases not matched to a gene: 6. CDR3 length equals 17 residues. Germline V lookup: CDR1 SGHNT, CDR2 YYREEE (reference sequence). CDR3 DNA sequence: TGTGCCAGCAGCTTGGCCCTCACTAGCGGGGGGGTAGATACGCAGTATTTT. This translates into CASSLALTSGGVDTQYF.

CDR3 sequence reads: CASSVSPSGYNEQFF. The CDR3 DNA follows: TGTGCCAGCAGCGTCTCTCCTTCAGGGTACAATGAGCAGTTCTTC. The chain links TRBV9 to TRBJ2-1, with D possibly TRBD1 on 5 matching bases. This CDR3 region has 15 residues. Germline lookup yields CDR1 SGDLS and CDR2 YYNGEE. V was clipped by 2 bases and J by 4 bases, with 13 bases between them.

V and J are TRBV3-1 (or the pseudogene TRBV3-2) and TRBJ1-2; the match to TRBD1 covers 7 bases. This CDR3 is 14 amino acids long. CDR1 and CDR2 from the germline V gene are LGHDT and YNNKEL (reference sequence). The V segment lost 2 bases and the J segment 7 bases; nucleotides outside the gene matches: 7. CDR3 nucleotide sequence: TGTGCCAGCAGCCAACGCGACAGGGCGATTGGCTACACCTTC. Residues: CASSQRDRAIGYTF.

The rearrangement joins TRBV18 to TRBJ1-1; D remains unclear. The ends were cut back, 2 bases at V and 2 bases at J, with 9 bases in the middle. The CDR3 totals 14 residues. Germline-derived CDR1 and CDR2 are KGHSH and LQKENI. The CDR3 sequence is CASSPWAVNTEAFF. DNA for the CDR3: TGTGCCAGCTCACCATGGGCAGTAAACACTGAAGCTTTCTTT.

This chain connects TRBV5-6 to TRBJ2-2; D remains unclear. V lost 4 bases and J 8 bases, leaving 9 bases between the germline ends. From germline, CDR1 is SGHDT and CDR2 YYEEEE. The CDR3 runs to 12 residues. Here the CDR3 DNA reads TGTGCCAGCAGCCAGACTTGGGGGGAGCTGTTTTTT. As protein: CASSQTWGELFF.

J is TRBJ1-3 and V is TRBV5-5; TRBD1 agrees at 12 bases. From germline, CDR1 is SGHKS and CDR2 YYEKEE (reference sequence). Trimming took 4 bases from V and 0 from J; bases not matched to a gene: 11. The CDR3 is 19 residues long. The CDR3: CASSREPGQGASSGNTIYF. As DNA, the CDR3 is TGTGCCAGCAGCCGAGAACCGGGACAGGGGGCGAGCTCTGGAAACACCATATATTTT.

This chain uses TRBV4-1 with TRBJ2-7, with 12 bases fitting TRBD2. Germline loops: CDR1 MGHRA, CDR2 YSYEKL. This CDR3 has 15 amino acids. With V trimmed by 6 bases and J by 6 bases, 9 bases remained unmatched. The CDR3: CASRRTSGADGEQYF. The DNA of the CDR3 is TGCGCCAGCAGAAGGACTAGCGGGGCCGACGGCGAGCAGTACTTC.

The chain joins TRBV1 to TRBJ2-2; the table's TRBD2 call for D was not verified on the DNA. TRBV1 is tagged as a pseudogene. This CDR3 has 15 amino acids. The CDR3 sequence is CTSSQGAGYTGELFF. In DNA form, the CDR3 reads TGCACCAGCAGCCAAGGGGCGGGGTACACCGGGGAGCTGTTTTTT.

The chain has TRBV3-1 (or the pseudogene TRBV3-2) and TRBJ1-6; the D gene is possibly TRBD1 (6 bases). The CDR3 runs to 15 residues. V was cut by 1 base and J by 7 bases, with 11 bases left in between. Germline V gene lookup returns CDR1 LGHDT and CDR2 YNNKEL (reference sequence). CDR3 coding DNA: TGTGCCAGCAGCCAAGGGGGGACACAGAATTCACCCCTCCACTTT. Translating gives CASSQGGTQNSPLHF.

The V call is TRBV2, the J call TRBJ2-3, with D maybe TRBD2 (6 bases). CDR3 length: 14 amino acids. Germline V CDR1 and CDR2: SNHLY, FYNNEI. V lost 6 bases and J 5 bases, leaving 15 bases between the germline ends. The CDR3 DNA reads as TGTGCCAGCAGGCGGGGCAGGTTAGGAGATACGCAGTATTTT. This sequence encodes CASRRGRLGDTQYF.

The rearrangement uses TRBV10-2 and TRBJ2-7; the match to TRBD2 covers 9 bases. The CDR3 spans 18 residues. V was pared by 8 bases and J by 2 bases, with 19 bases of the junction left unmatched. CDR1 and CDR2 (germline): WSHSY, SAAADI. DNA for the CDR3: TGCGCCAGCCTACTCCAATCCCAGCGGGGGGCCCCCACCTACGAGCAGTACTTC. It translates to CASLLQSQRGAPTYEQYF.

In its sample, this clone was seen a few times. The V and J genes are TRBV3-1 (or the pseudogene TRBV3-2) and TRBJ1-2; D unresolved. The CDR3 is made up of 15 amino acids. Trimming left V 2 bases short and J 5 bases short, with 15 bases between. Germline V lookup: CDR1 LGHDT, CDR2 YNNKEL (reference sequence). The CDR3 coding sequence is TGTGCCAGCAGCCAAATGGGCGGAACGGGGTATGGCTACACCTTC. It translates to CASSQMGGTGYGYTF.

The chain employs TRBV28 and TRBJ1-2; no firm D call. The germline V gene encodes CDR1 MDHEN and CDR2 SYDVKM. There are 14 residues in the CDR3. V gave up 6 bases and J gave up 4 bases, with 15 bases separating them. CDR3 bases: TGTGCCAGCAGCACGTTAGACAAGCTCTATGGCTACACCTTC. It translates to CASSTLDKLYGYTF.

The chain joins TRBV30 to TRBJ1-1; the D gene is possibly TRBD1 (6 bases). The CDR3 consists of 15 residues. CDR1 and CDR2 from the germline V gene are GTSNPN and SVGIG (reference sequence). V was clipped by 5 bases and J by 2 bases, with 18 bases between them. The CDR3 sequence is CAWLPLGTPNTEAFF. The DNA for the CDR3 is TGTGCCTGGTTACCCCTCGGGACACCTAACACTGAAGCTTTCTTT.

This rearrangement joins TRBV18 to TRBJ1-2; 8 nucleotides agree with TRBD1. Germline trimming cut 3 bases from V and 3 bases from J; bases unmatched to any gene: 6. The CDR3 spans 15 residues. Germline CDR1 KGHSH, CDR2 LQKENI. CDR3 residues: CASSPATGVDYGYTF. The CDR3 coding sequence is TGTGCCAGCTCACCCGCGACAGGGGTGGACTATGGCTACACCTTC.

This clone occurred once. The rearrangement uses TRBV13 and TRBJ1-6; D call uncertain. Germline V CDR1 and CDR2: PRHDT, FYEKMQ (reference sequence). This CDR3 is built from 13 residues. The ends were cut back, 5 bases at V and 6 bases at J, with 8 bases in the middle. The CDR3 DNA sequence: TGTGCCAGCAGCGCTAAACGTAATTCACCCCTCCACTTT. It translates to CASSAKRNSPLHF.

The chain is built from TRBV5-1 and TRBJ1-2, with D perhaps matching TRBD1 (6 bases). Trimming left V 1 base short and J 4 bases short, with 14 bases between. The CDR3 extends over 15 amino acids. CDR1 is SGHRS, CDR2 YFSETQ, per germline. CDR3 residues: CASSLRDTNTYGYTF. DNA for the CDR3: TGCGCCAGCAGCTTGCGGGACACAAACACCTATGGCTACACCTTC. The full variable domain, rest sourced from reference TRBV5-1 and TRBJ1-2, is KAGVTQTPRYLIKTRGQQVTLSCSPISGHRSVSWYQQTPGQGLQFLFEYFSETQRNKGNFPGRFSGRQFSNSRSEMNVSTLELGDSALYLCASSLRDTNTYGYTFGSGTRLTVV.

The V call is TRBV6-5, the J call TRBJ2-3; 7 bases map to TRBD2. This CDR3 region has 16 residues. V was pared by 2 bases and J by 3 bases, with 8 bases of the junction left unmatched. Per the germline V gene, CDR1 is MNHEY and CDR2 is SVGAGI. CDR3 sequence: CASSYRLAGETDTQYF. The CDR3 nucleotides read TGTGCCAGCAGTTACCGTTTAGCGGGTGAAACAGATACGCAGTATTTT.

The gene calls are TRBV30 and TRBJ1-1; D is perhaps TRBD1 (6 bases). The CDR3 sequence is 15 residues long. Germline-derived CDR1 and CDR2 are GTSNPN and SVGIG (reference sequence). The V and J ends lost 1 base and 5 bases respectively, with 17 bases between them. CDR3 residues: CAWSGEGRGRTEAFF. In DNA, the CDR3 is TGTGCCTGGAGTGGGGAGGGCAGGGGTCGGACTGAAGCTTTCTTT.

The table lists this clone with a few counts. The chain links TRBV12-3 or TRBV12-4 to TRBJ2-7; unclear D gene. The CDR3 sequence is 13 residues long. V shed 7 bases and J shed 0 bases, with 10 bases lying between them. The CDR3, as DNA: TGTGCCAGCACCCTTACAAGCTCCTACGAGCAGTACTTC. Protein: CASTLTSSYEQYF.

V and J are TRBV6-5 and TRBJ2-2; D ambiguous. Germline assignment: CDR1 MNHEY and CDR2 SVGAGI. The CDR3 is made up of 13 amino acids. V dropped 2 bases and J dropped 6 bases, with 7 bases sitting between them. CDR3 bases: TGTGCCAGCAGTTACCAAATGTCCGGGGAGCTGTTTTTT. Amino acid sequence: CASSYQMSGELFF.

The chain links TRBV6-1 to TRBJ1-1; the D gene is possibly TRBD1 (5 bases). From germline, CDR1 is MNHNS and CDR2 SASEGT. This CDR3 is 16 amino acids long. V lost 2 bases and J 1 base, leaving 14 bases between the germline ends. CDR3 sequence (DNA): TGTGCCAGCAGTGAATCCCAGAACGACAGGAACACTGAAGCTTTCTTT. This translates into CASSESQNDRNTEAFF.

The CDR3 here is CASTEQQANYGYTF. The CDR3 coding sequence is TGTGCCAGCACGGAACAGCAAGCTAACTATGGCTACACCTTC. The chain carries TRBV6-5 and TRBJ1-2; D gene ambiguous. The CDR3 consists of 14 residues. Germline V CDR1 and CDR2: MNHEY, SVGAGI. The V gene lost 7 bases and the J gene lost 0 bases, with 12 bases spanning the gap.